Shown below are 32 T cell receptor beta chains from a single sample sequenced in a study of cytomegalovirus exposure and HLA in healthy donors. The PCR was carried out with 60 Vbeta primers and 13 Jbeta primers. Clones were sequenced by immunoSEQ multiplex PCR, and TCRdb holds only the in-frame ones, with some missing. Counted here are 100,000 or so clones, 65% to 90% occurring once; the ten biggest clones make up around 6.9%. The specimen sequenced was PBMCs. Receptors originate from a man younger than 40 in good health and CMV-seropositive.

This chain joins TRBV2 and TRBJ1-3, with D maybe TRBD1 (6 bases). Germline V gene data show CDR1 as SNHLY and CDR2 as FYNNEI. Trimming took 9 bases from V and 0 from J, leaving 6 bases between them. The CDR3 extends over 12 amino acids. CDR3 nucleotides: TGTGCCAGGACAGGCTCTGGAAACACCATATATTTT. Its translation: CARTGSGNTIYF.

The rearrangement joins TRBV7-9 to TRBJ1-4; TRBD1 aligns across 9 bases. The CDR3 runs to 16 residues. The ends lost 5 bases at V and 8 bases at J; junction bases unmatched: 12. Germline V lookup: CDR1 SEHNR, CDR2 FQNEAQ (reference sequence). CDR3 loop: CASSVDWDREGEKLFF. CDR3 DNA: TGTGCCAGCAGCGTCGACTGGGACAGGGAAGGAGAAAAACTGTTTTTT.

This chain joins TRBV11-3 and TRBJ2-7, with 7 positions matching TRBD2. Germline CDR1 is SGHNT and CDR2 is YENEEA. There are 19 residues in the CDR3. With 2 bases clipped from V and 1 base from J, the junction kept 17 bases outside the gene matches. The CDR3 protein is CASSLRGSGPSGDSYEQYF. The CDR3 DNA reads TGTGCCAGCAGCTTACGTGGTTCGGGCCCTAGCGGTGATTCCTACGAGCAGTACTTC.

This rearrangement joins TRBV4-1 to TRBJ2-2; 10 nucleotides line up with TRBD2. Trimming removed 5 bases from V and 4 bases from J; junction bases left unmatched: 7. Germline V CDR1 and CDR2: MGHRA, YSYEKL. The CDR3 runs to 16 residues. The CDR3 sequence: CASSDLAGVGTGELFF. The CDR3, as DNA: TGCGCCAGCAGCGATCTAGCGGGGGTCGGCACCGGGGAGCTGTTTTTT.

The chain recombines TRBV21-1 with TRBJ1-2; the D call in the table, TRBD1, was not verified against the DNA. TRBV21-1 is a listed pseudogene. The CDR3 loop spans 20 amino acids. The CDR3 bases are TGTGCCAGCAGCAAAGCGGGACAGGGCAGTAGAAGCGAGAGCCCCTATGGCTACACCTTC. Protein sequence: CASSKAGQGSRSESPYGYTF.

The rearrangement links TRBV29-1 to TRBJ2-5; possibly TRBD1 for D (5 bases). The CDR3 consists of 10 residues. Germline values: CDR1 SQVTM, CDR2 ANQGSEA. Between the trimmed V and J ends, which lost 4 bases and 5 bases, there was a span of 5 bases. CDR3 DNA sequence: TGCAGCGTTGGGGGCGAGACCCAGTACTTC. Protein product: CSVGGETQYF.

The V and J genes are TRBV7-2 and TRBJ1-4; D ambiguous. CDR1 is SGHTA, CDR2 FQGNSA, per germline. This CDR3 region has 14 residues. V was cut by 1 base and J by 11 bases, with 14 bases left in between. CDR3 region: CASSLGGESGKLFF. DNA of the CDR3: TGTGCCAGCAGCTTAGGAGGCGAGTCTGGGAAACTGTTTTTT. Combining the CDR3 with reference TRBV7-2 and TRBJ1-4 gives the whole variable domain GAGVSQSPSNKVTEKGKDVELRCDPISGHTALYWYRQSLGQGLEFLIYFQGNSAPDKSGLPSDRFSAERTGGSVSTLTIQRTQQEDSAVYLCASSLGGESGKLFFGSGTQLSVL.

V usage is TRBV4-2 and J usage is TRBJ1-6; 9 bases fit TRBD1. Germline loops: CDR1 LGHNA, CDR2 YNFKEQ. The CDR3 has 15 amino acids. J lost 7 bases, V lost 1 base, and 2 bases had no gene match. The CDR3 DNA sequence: TGTGCCAGCAGCCAAGGAGGACAGGGGAATTCACCCCTCCACTTT. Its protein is CASSQGGQGNSPLHF.

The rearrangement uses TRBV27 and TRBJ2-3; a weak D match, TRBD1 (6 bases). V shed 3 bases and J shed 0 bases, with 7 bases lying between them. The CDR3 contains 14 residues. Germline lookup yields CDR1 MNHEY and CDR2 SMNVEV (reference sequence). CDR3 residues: CASSLGASTDTQYF. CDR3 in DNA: TGTGCCAGCAGTTTGGGGGCTAGCACAGATACGCAGTATTTT.

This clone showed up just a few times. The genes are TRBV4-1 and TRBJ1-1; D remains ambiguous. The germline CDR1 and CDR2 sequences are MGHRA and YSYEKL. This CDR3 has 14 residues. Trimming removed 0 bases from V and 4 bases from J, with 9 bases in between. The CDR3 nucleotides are TGCGCCAGCAGCCAAGAAGGTCCGGGCACTGAAGCTTTCTTT. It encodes CASSQEGPGTEAFF.

The CDR3 reads CASRTSDQETQYF. CDR3 sequence (DNA): TGTGCCAGCAGGACATCGGATCAAGAGACCCAGTACTTC. The V call is TRBV27, the J call TRBJ2-5; D call uncertain. The CDR3 totals 13 residues. The V gene's germline CDR1 is MNHEY and CDR2 SMNVEV (reference sequence). With 6 bases removed from V and 2 bases from J, the gap between germline ends came to 10 bases.

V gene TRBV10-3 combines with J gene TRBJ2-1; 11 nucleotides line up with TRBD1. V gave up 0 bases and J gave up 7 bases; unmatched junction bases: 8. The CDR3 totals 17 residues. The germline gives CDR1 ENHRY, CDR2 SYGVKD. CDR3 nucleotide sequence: TGTGCCATCAGTGAGTCGAGGGGACAGGGGGGAGGGAATGAGCAGTTCTTC. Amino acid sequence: CAISESRGQGGGNEQFF.

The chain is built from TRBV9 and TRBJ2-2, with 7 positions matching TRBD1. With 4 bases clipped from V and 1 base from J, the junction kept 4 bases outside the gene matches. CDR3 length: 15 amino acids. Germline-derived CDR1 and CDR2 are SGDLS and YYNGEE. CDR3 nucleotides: TGTGCCAGCAGCACGCGGACAGGGAACACCGGGGAGCTGTTTTTT. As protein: CASSTRTGNTGELFF.

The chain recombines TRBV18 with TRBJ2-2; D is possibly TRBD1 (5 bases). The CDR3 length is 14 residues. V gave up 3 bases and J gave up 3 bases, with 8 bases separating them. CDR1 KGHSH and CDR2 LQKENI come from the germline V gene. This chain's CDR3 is CASSPQGYTGELFF. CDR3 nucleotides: TGTGCCAGCTCACCGCAGGGATACACCGGGGAGCTGTTTTTT.

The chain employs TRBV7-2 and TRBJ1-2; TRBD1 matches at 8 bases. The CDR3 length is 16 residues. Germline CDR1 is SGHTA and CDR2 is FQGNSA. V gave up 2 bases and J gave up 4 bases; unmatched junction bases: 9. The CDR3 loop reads CASSLKGQDLFYGYTF. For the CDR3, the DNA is TGTGCCAGCAGCTTAAAGGGACAGGATTTATTCTATGGCTACACCTTC.

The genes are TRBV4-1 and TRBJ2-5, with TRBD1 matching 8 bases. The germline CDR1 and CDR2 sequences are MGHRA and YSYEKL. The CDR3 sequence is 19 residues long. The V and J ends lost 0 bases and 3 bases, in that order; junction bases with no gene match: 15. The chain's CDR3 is CASSQDDDRGATGEETQYF. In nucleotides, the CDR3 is TGCGCCAGCAGCCAAGATGACGACCGGGGCGCGACAGGGGAAGAGACCCAGTACTTC.

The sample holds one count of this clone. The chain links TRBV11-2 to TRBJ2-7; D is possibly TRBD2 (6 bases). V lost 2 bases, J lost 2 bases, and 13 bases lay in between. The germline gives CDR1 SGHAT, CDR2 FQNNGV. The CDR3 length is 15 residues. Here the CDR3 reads CASSLTEGVTYEQYF. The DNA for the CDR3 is TGTGCCAGCAGCTTAACGGAGGGAGTTACCTACGAGCAGTACTTC.

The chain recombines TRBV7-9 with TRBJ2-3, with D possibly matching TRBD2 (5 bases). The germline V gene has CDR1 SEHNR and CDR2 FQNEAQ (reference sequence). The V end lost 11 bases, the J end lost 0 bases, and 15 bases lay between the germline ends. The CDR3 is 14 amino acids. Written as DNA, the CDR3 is TGTGCCTCACTCGAGGGTACTAGCACAGATACGCAGTATTTT. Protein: CASLEGTSTDTQYF.

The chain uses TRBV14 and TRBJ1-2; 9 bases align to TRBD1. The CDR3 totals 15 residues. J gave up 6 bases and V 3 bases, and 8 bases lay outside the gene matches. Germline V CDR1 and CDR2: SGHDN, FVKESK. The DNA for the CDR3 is TGTGCCAGCAGCCACACAGGGGGCAGATTGGATGGCTACACCTTC. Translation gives CASSHTGGRLDGYTF. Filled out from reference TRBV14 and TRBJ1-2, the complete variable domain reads EAGVTQFPSHSVIEKGQTVTLRCDPISGHDNLYWYRRVMGKEIKFLLHFVKESKQDESGMPNNRFLAERTGGTYSTLKVQPAELEDSGVYFCASSHTGGRLDGYTFGSGTRLTVV.

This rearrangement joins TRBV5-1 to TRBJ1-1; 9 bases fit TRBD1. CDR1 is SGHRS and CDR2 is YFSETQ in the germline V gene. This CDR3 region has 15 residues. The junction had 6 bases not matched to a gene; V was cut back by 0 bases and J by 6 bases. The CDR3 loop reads CASSLGDRAGPEAFF. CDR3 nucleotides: TGCGCCAGCAGCTTGGGGGACAGGGCAGGTCCTGAAGCTTTCTTT.

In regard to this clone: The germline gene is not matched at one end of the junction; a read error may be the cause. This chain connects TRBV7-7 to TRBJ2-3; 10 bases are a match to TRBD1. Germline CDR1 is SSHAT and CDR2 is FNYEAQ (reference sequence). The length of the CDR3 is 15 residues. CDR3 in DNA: TGTGCTAGCAGCTTGGGACAGGGGACCTCAGATACGCAGTATTTT. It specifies CASSLGQGTSDTQYF.

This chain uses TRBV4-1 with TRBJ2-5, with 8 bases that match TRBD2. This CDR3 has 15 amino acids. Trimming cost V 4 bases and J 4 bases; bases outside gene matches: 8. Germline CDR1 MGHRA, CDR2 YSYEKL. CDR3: CASSRSGGAVETQYF. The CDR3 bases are TGCGCCAGCAGCCGATCCGGGGGGGCGGTAGAGACCCAGTACTTC.

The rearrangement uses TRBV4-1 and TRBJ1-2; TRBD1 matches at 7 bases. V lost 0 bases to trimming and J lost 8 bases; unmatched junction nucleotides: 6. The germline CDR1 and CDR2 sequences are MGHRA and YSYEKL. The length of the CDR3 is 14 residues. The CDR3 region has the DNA TGCGCCAGCAGCCAAGAGAGGCAGGGGGAAGGCTACACCTTC. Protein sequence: CASSQERQGEGYTF.

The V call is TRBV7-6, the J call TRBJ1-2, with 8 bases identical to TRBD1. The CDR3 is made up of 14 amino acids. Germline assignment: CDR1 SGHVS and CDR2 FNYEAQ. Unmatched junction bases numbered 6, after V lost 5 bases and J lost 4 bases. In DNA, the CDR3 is TGTGCCAGCAGCGCGGCAGGGACAGGCTATGGCTACACCTTC. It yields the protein CASSAAGTGYGYTF.

The CDR3 nucleotides read TGTGCCAGCAGCTTGTCGGGAAAACTGTTTTTT. Translated, it gives CASSLSGKLFF. The rearrangement joins TRBV5-6 to TRBJ1-4; D unclear. Trimming removed 1 base from V and 10 bases from J, with 5 bases in between. The CDR3 runs to 11 residues. The germline V gene encodes CDR1 SGHDT and CDR2 YYEEEE.

The CDR3 nucleotides read TGTGCCTTCTTACCTTACAGTAACACCGGGGAGCTGTTTTTT. It codes for CAFLPYSNTGELFF. The genes are TRBV30 and TRBJ2-2; D not resolved. The CDR3 has 14 residues. Germline V gives CDR1 GTSNPN, CDR2 SVGIG (reference sequence). V lost 7 bases to trimming and J lost 2 bases, with 14 bases between them. Using reference TRBV30 and TRBJ2-2 for the parts outside the CDR3, the full variable domain is SQTIHQWPATLVQPVGSPLSLECTVEGTSNPNLYWYRQAAGRGLQLLFYSVGIGQISSEVPQNLSASRPQDRQFILSSKKLLLSDSGFYLCAFLPYSNTGELFFGEGSRLTVL.

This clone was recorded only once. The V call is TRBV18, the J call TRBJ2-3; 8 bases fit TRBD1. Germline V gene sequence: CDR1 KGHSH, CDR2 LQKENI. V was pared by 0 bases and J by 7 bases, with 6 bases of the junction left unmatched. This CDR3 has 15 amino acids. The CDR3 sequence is CASSPPLQGVNTQYF. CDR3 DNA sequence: TGTGCCAGCTCACCACCGTTACAGGGGGTAAATACGCAGTATTTT.

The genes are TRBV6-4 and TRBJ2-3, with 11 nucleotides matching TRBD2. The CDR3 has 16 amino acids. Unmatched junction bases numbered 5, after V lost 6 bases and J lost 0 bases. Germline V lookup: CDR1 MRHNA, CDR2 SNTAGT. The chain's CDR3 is CASRRTSGLSTDTQYF. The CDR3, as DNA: TGTGCCAGCAGGCGGACTAGCGGGCTCAGCACAGATACGCAGTATTTT.

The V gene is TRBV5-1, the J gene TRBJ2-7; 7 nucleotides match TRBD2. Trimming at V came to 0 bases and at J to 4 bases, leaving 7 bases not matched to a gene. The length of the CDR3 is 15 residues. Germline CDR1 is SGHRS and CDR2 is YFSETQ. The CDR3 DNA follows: TGCGCCAGCAGCTTGGATATGCGGGGAGGGTACGAGCAGTACTTC. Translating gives CASSLDMRGGYEQYF. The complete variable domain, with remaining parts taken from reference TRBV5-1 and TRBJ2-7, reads KAGVTQTPRYLIKTRGQQVTLSCSPISGHRSVSWYQQTPGQGLQFLFEYFSETQRNKGNFPGRFSGRQFSNSRSEMNVSTLELGDSALYLCASSLDMRGGYEQYFGPGTRLTVT.

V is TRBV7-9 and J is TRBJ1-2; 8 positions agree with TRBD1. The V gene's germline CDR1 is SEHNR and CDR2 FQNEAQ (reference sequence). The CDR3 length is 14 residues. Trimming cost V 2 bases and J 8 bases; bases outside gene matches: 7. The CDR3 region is CASSLSDRAYGYTF. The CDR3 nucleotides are TGTGCCAGCAGCTTATCGGACAGGGCTTACGGCTACACCTTC.

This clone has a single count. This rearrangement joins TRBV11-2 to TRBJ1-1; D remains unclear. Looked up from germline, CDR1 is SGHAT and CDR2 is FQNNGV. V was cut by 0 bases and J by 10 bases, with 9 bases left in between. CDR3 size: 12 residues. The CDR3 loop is CASSLDRRGAFF. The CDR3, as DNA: TGTGCCAGCAGCTTAGATCGGCGGGGAGCTTTCTTT.

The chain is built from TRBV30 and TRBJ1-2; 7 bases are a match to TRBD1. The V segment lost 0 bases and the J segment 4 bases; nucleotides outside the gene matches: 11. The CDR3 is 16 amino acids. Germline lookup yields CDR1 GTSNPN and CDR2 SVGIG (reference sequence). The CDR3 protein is CAWSVDRAWGPYGYTF. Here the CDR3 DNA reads TGTGCCTGGAGTGTAGACAGGGCTTGGGGCCCCTATGGCTACACCTTC.